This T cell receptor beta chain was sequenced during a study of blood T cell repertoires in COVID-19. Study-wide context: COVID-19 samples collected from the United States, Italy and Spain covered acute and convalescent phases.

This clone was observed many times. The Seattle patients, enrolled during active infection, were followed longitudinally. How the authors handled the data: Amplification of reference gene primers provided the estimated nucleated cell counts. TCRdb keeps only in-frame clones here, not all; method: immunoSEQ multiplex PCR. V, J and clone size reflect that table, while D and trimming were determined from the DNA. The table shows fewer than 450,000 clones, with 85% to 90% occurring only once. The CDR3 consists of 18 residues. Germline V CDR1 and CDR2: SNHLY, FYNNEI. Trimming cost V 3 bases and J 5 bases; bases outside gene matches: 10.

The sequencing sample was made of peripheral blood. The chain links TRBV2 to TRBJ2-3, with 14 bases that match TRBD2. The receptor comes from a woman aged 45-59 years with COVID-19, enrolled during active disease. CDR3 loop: CASSERYSGTSGRDTQYF. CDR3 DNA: TGTGCCAGCAGTGAGAGATATTCCGGGACTAGCGGGAGAGATACGCAGTATTTT.